This T cell receptor beta chain appears in the sequencing data of a study of glioma-infiltrating T cells after dendritic cell vaccination. Findings of the study overall: Patients with more pretreatment TILs had longer time to progression and survival.

The assay was immunoSEQ multiplex PCR, and TCRdb's table has in-frame clones only and misses some. Of 93,000 or so clones detected, approximately 80% appear once; the ten largest clones hold approximately 12%. This CDR3 contains 17 residues. V was trimmed by 5 bases and J by 2 bases, leaving 22 bases between them. From germline, CDR1 is SGHAT and CDR2 FQNNGV. This clone was picked up one time. Its antigen is still unknown. The sequence was obtained from a human donor with glioblastoma. The rearrangement uses TRBV11-2 and TRBJ2-7, with a tentative D call TRBD2 (7 bases). The sample consisted of blood, taken before dendritic cell vaccination. CDR3 sequence reads: CASSKSSGGRTTYEQYF. In nucleotides, the CDR3 is TGTGCCAGCAGCAAAAGTTCGGGGGGCAGGACTACCTACGAGCAGTACTTC.